This passage covers 18 T cell receptor beta chains from one sample sequenced in a study of response to subunit inactivated influenza vaccine. TCRdb recomputed calls from the RT-PCR reads with MiXCR, one row per CDR3 protein. In the table there are some 520,000 distinct CDR3 sequences, 16% of which are singletons. The sample was CD4+ T cells sorted from PBMCs, taken roughly 24 months after vaccination. Source of these receptors: a man aged 45 to 70 who received an inactivated influenza vaccine.

The chain couples TRBV18 to TRBJ1-2; perhaps TRBD1 as D (6 bases). The CDR3 covers 12 residues. Trimming cost V 3 bases and J 7 bases, with 9 bases left between them. Looked up from germline, CDR1 is KGHSH and CDR2 is LQKENI. The chain's CDR3 is CASSPAGAGYTF. DNA of the CDR3: TGTGCCAGCTCACCGGCGGGGGCTGGCTACACCTTC.

The sample holds one count of this clonotype. The V and J genes are TRBV30 and TRBJ2-3, with no clear D. The germline gives CDR1 GTSNPN, CDR2 SVGIG (reference sequence). The CDR3 spans 13 residues. The V and J ends lost 2 bases and 2 bases respectively, with 8 bases between them. This chain's CDR3 is CAWSQETTDTQYF. The CDR3 DNA is TGTGCCTGGAGTCAAGAGACCACAGATACGCAGTATTTT.

This chain connects TRBV5-6 to TRBJ2-1, with 7 bases matching TRBD2. This CDR3 comprises 16 residues. Per the germline V gene, CDR1 is SGHDT and CDR2 is YYEEEE. V was clipped by 1 base and J by 8 bases; unmatched bases: 12. Here the CDR3 reads CASSLRRLAEPHEQFF. The CDR3 nucleotides are TGTGCCAGCAGCTTGCGGCGGCTAGCGGAGCCCCATGAGCAGTTCTTC.

This clonotype showed up just a few times. The chain has TRBV5-1 and TRBJ2-7; a possible D gene is TRBD1 (6 bases). The CDR3 has 14 amino acids. The germline V gene has CDR1 SGHRS and CDR2 YFSETQ. Deletions cut 6 bases from V and 6 bases from J, with 19 bases between. DNA of the CDR3: TGCGCCAGCACCCGGGACAACCCTACTCTCGAGCAGTACTTC. It yields the protein CASTRDNPTLEQYF.

This rearrangement joins TRBV9 to TRBJ2-3; maybe TRBD1 (8 bases). Trimming stripped 0 bases from V and 0 bases from J, with 14 bases between. CDR1 is SGDLS and CDR2 is YYNGEE in the germline V gene. This CDR3 has 17 residues. CDR3 DNA: TGTGCCAGCAGCGTAGAGGCGGGGGACAGGAGCACAGATACGCAGTATTTT. Translated, it gives CASSVEAGDRSTDTQYF.

This clonotype was found a few times. J is TRBJ2-3 and V is TRBV7-8; tentative D call: TRBD2 (6 bases). The CDR3 runs to 16 residues. Germline V gene data show CDR1 as SGHVS and CDR2 as FQNEAQ. The V end lost 1 base, the J end lost 4 bases, and 15 bases lay between the germline ends. The CDR3 DNA sequence: TGTGCCAGCAGCTTAGGGGCGGGACTTGTACCAGATACGCAGTATTTT. Its translation: CASSLGAGLVPDTQYF.

This sequence joins TRBV7-9 and TRBJ2-7, with a possible D match to TRBD1 (6 bases). This CDR3 is built from 14 residues. CDR1 SEHNR and CDR2 FQNEAQ come from the germline V gene (reference sequence). The V end was cut by 4 bases, the J end by 2 bases, with 12 bases between. CDR3 DNA sequence: TGTGCCAGCAGCTCCCGGGACAACCCCTACGAGCAGTACTTC. Protein: CASSSRDNPYEQYF.

This clonotype was observed a few times. CDR3 in DNA: TGTGCCAGCAGTGCCAGGGTCGGCGAGCAGTACTTC. It codes for CASSARVGEQYF. This sequence joins TRBV12-3 or TRBV12-4 and TRBJ2-7; possible D gene TRBD1, 5 bases. Trimming removed 5 bases from V and 6 bases from J, with 11 bases in between. The CDR3 covers 12 residues.

This clonotype was detected only a few times. The chain combines TRBV12-3 or TRBV12-4 with TRBJ2-5, with 7 positions matching TRBD1. The CDR3 length is 14 residues. The trim removed 5 bases at V and 5 bases at J, leaving 8 bases unmatched. This chain's CDR3 is CASSTNRGGETQYF. The DNA of the CDR3 is TGTGCCAGCAGTACCAACAGGGGTGGGGAGACCCAGTACTTC.

This clonotype was seen a handful of times. The chain recombines TRBV20-1 with TRBJ2-7, with 9 bases lining up with TRBD2. After removal of 7 bases from V and 1 base from J, the junction contained 11 bases not matched to a gene. The V gene's germline CDR1 is DFQATT and CDR2 SNEGSKA (reference sequence). The CDR3 is made up of 15 amino acids. CDR3 nucleotides: TGCAGTGTTGTCCGGTCTAGCGGGATGTCCTACGAGCAGTACTTC. Protein: CSVVRSSGMSYEQYF.

V usage is TRBV10-3 and J usage is TRBJ2-3, with 8 bases that match TRBD2. CDR1 is ENHRY and CDR2 is SYGVKD in the germline V gene. CDR3 length equals 14 residues. Trimming took 5 bases from V and 5 from J; bases not matched to a gene: 6. This CDR3 reads CAISSGTRLDTQYF. CDR3 nucleotide sequence: TGTGCCATCAGTTCCGGGACTAGGTTAGATACGCAGTATTTT.

This clonotype has just a few counts. The CDR3 bases are TGCAGCGTCGTTAACAGGGGGCTGCGGACTGAAGCTTTCTTT. Residues: CSVVNRGLRTEAFF. The chain has TRBV29-1 and TRBJ1-1; 9 positions agree with TRBD1. J lost 5 bases, V lost 6 bases, and 10 bases had no gene match. Germline CDR1 is SQVTM and CDR2 is ANQGSEA. CDR3 size: 14 residues.

Ten or more counts support this clonotype. The chain has TRBV7-9 and TRBJ2-5; the D call may be TRBD1 or TRBD2 (5 bases each). This CDR3 is built from 13 residues. CDR1 and CDR2 (germline): SEHNR, FQNEAQ (reference sequence). Trimming shortened V by 3 bases and J by 7 bases, and 12 bases separated the two germline ends. The CDR3 DNA is TGTGCCAGCAGCTTGGACCTGAGGGGGACCCAGTACTTC. It yields the protein CASSLDLRGTQYF.

V usage is TRBV29-1 and J usage is TRBJ2-7; D is perhaps TRBD1 (5 bases). This CDR3 contains 14 residues. V lost 6 bases and J lost 3, with 18 bases in between. From germline, CDR1 is SQVTM and CDR2 ANQGSEA. In nucleotides, the CDR3 is TGCAGCGTGAAAACAAATGGACATAGCTACGAGCAGTACTTC. Encoded protein: CSVKTNGHSYEQYF.

The V gene is TRBV20-1, the J gene TRBJ2-2, with D possibly matching TRBD2 (5 bases). This CDR3 comprises 13 residues. Trimming cost V 5 bases and J 2 bases, with 9 bases left between them. Germline assignment: CDR1 DFQATT and CDR2 SNEGSKA (reference sequence). The CDR3 coding sequence is TGCAGTGCTGAGGACTCCAACACCGGGGAGCTGTTTTTT. It yields the protein CSAEDSNTGELFF.

This clonotype showed up just a few times. This chain uses TRBV7-6 with TRBJ2-3, with TRBD2 matching 9 bases. The CDR3 spans 18 residues. Germline V gives CDR1 SGHVS, CDR2 FNYEAQ. V was pared by 1 base and J by 4 bases, with 12 bases of the junction left unmatched. CDR3 in amino acids: CASSLVATGTSSSDTQYF. CDR3 DNA sequence: TGTGCCAGCAGCTTAGTAGCGACGGGGACTAGCTCGTCAGATACGCAGTATTTT.

This chain joins TRBV5-1 and TRBJ2-1; possibly TRBD1 for D (5 bases). Germline CDR1 SGHRS, CDR2 YFSETQ. The CDR3 spans 14 residues. V was trimmed by 1 base and J by 8 bases, leaving 13 bases between them. This CDR3 reads CASSLLGTGDEQFF. The CDR3 region has the DNA TGCGCCAGCAGCTTGCTAGGCACAGGCGATGAGCAGTTCTTC.

V gene TRBV4-2 combines with J gene TRBJ2-1; the D gene is possibly TRBD1 (5 bases). The germline V gene has CDR1 LGHNA and CDR2 YNFKEQ. V lost 0 bases and J lost 0, with 9 bases in between. The CDR3 consists of 16 residues. The DNA for the CDR3 is TGTGCCAGCAGCCAAGATGGCCAGGGCTCCTACAATGAGCAGTTCTTC. It codes for CASSQDGQGSYNEQFF.